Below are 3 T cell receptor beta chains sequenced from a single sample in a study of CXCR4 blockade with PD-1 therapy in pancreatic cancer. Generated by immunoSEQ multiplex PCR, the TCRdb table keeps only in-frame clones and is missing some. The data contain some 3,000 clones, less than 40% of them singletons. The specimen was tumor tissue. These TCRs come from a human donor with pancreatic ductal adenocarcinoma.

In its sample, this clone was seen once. Here the CDR3 reads CASSSRWTGGYTEAFF. The CDR3 DNA reads TGTGCCAGTAGTTCACGCTGGACAGGGGGGTACACTGAAGCTTTCTTT. This chain links TRBV19 with TRBJ1-1; TRBD1 matches at 10 bases. Trimming cost V 5 bases and J 3 bases; bases outside gene matches: 9. Germline V gene sequence: CDR1 LNHDA, CDR2 SQIVND (reference sequence). CDR3 size: 16 residues.

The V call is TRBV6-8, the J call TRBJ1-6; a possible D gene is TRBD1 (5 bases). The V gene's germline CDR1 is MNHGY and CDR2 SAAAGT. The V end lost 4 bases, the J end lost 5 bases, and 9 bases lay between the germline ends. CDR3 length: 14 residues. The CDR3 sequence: CASSWGTDNSPLHF. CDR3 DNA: TGTGCCAGCAGTTGGGGGACCGATAATTCACCCCTCCACTTT.

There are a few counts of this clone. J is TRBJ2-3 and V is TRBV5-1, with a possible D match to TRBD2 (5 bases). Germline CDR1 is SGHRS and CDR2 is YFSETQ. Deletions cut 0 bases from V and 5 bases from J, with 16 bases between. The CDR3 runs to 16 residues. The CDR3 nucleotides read TGCGCCAGCAGCTTGGGGCCCCCCGAAAGCGGAGATACGCAGTATTTT. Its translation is CASSLGPPESGDTQYF. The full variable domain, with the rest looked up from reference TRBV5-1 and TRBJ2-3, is KAGVTQTPRYLIKTRGQQVTLSCSPISGHRSVSWYQQTPGQGLQFLFEYFSETQRNKGNFPGRFSGRQFSNSRSEMNVSTLELGDSALYLCASSLGPPESGDTQYFGPGTRLTVL.